Only one count was recorded for the clone carrying this TCR beta chain. This table comes from immunoSEQ multiplex PCR, and its TCRdb copy is limited to in-frame clones, with some not included. Of tens of thousands of clones listed, about 92% are singletons. Looked up from germline, CDR1 is LGHNA and CDR2 is YNFKEQ. V lost 1 base and J lost 0, with 10 bases in between. The CDR3 sequence is 17 residues long. These data are taken from a study of T cell changes during pregnancy in multiple sclerosis. The source material was peripheral blood, sampled in the first trimester of pregnancy. This receptor was taken from a female donor in good health, enrolled as a control in a pregnancy study. The chain is built from TRBV4-2 and TRBJ2-6; no clear D. The CDR3 spells CASSQVRPSSGANVLTF. CDR3 DNA: TGTGCCAGCAGCCAAGTTCGTCCCAGCTCTGGGGCCAACGTCCTGACTTTC.